The entry that follows covers one T cell receptor (beta chain) sequence. The antigen is undetermined. Time point here: week 5, during vaccination. Mutant IDH1 20-mer peptide, at 300 ug, made up each vaccine dose, with topical imiquimod. The data are from a study of a mutant IDH1 vaccine in newly diagnosed glioma. On the study more broadly: Beginning 4-6 weeks after radiotherapy alone, or with temozolomide cycles, vaccination took place. Prior therapy was radiotherapy, temozolomide, or both; most received both.

Findings and caveats of the study: Among top peripheral T cell clonotypes, changes seemed unrelated to pseudoprogression.

The data were produced by immunoSEQ multiplex PCR, yet TCRdb's version contains in-frame clones alone and is incomplete. The table has over 45,000 clones, approximately 80% seen once; the top ten hold 3% to 4%. The V gene's germline CDR1 is KGHSH and CDR2 LQKENI. V shed 3 bases and J shed 0 bases, with 12 bases lying between them. This CDR3 region has 16 residues. This TCR derives from a man aged 30 to 39 with glioma. V gene TRBV18 combines with J gene TRBJ1-3, with D possibly matching TRBD1 (5 bases). The sample in question was PBMCs, obtained from a glioma patient whose treatment included an IDH1 peptide vaccine. CDR3 in DNA: TGTGCCAGCTCACCTTGGGACGGGAGCTCTGGAAACACCATATATTTT. This translates into CASSPWDGSSGNTIYF.